The T cell receptor beta chain under discussion was sequenced for a study of blood T cells in healthy people across ages (dated by TCRdb to between 2014 and 2017). Regarding the complete study: In model experiments, roughly one uniquely barcoded TCR beta cDNA molecule per two T cells was captured by template switching. Age-related changes in TCR beta repertoire diversity were measured in the study by deep sequencing normalized with unique cDNA molecular identifiers. Donors were grouped into four age groups: young (average roughly 15 years), middle-aged (39), aged (around 56) and long-lived (approximately 82). To avoid experimental bias, donors of different ages were randomly spread across the sequencing lanes. Two additional independent replicas of 1 million unique cDNA reads from the same blood draw were analyzed for two donors (one aged 18 to 29 and one aged 80 or older).

Library preparation employed 5' RACE. Sequencing relied on an Illumina HiSeq 2500. The second PCR ran for about 7 to 11 cycles and used a J-beta primer mix along with a sample-barcoded 5' primer. Each TCR beta cDNA molecule received a unique molecular identifier from a template-switch 5' adaptor carrying 12 random nucleotides. Each sample yielded at least 2.5 million CDR3-containing paired-end reads. The Mint cDNA synthesis kit, primed by a TRBC-specific oligonucleotide, was used to synthesize first-strand cDNA from all RNA. Following uracil-DNA glycosylase treatment, a first 18-cycle PCR with universal primers M1SS and BC2_uni_R was performed on all cDNA. Per the source publication's procedure: Normalization of each sample was performed by random selection of 1 million high-quality reads, each carrying a distinct molecular identifier. Reads sharing molecular identifiers were discarded rather than binned into consensus sequences. MiTCR, run with a Q25 quality threshold and the strictest error-elimination algorithm, handled CDR3 identification, clonotype clustering and error correction. A nonparametric unseen species model with Euler transformation was used to estimate a lower bound on total TCR beta diversity. Using fastp at Q25 and MiXCR, TCRdb reprocessed the public reads and kept productive beta chains. Entries are consolidated by CDR3 protein sequence, retaining the most common genes and DNA. Here the V and J calls rest on TCRdb's processing, not on the authors' analysis. The sample table records around 750,000 distinct CDR3 sequences; around half of these occur just once. In total, the top ten clones hold about 42% of the sample.

Donors were 40 or so systemically healthy Caucasian individuals from Russia aged about 6 to 100 years. Each donor gave ten milliliters of peripheral blood, drawn into EDTA-treated Vacutainer tubes. Ficoll-Paque density-gradient centrifugation was used to isolate PBMCs, with at least 7 million per sample. Trizol reagent was used to extract total RNA from the PBMCs, yielding at least 5.5 micrograms per sample. For every donor, an aliquot of PBMCs went through flow cytometry to measure the percentages of naive CD45RAhigh/CD27high T cells. The CDR3 measures 15 amino acids from cysteine to phenylalanine. Of the read, only the CDR3 DNA is kept; its 45 bases are in frame from base 1. The V end loses 3 bases and the J end loses 7 bases, and a stretch of 16 bases separates them. From a lookup of the germline V gene (reference sequence), CDR1 and CDR2 are LNHNV and YYDKDF. There are a few counts of this clonotype. Its antigen is still unknown. Base qualities are not at hand, and no much larger clone is one base apart.

The investigation overall reported the following: Estimates of total diversity based on one million sequenced T cells were considered lower bounds and underestimates. Conclusive comparison of naive and antigen-experienced compartments was prevented by the profiling of bulk unsorted PBMCs. Because donor CMV infection status was unknown, age-related changes in expanded clonotypes were potentially confounded. Observed TCR beta diversity per million T cells fell roughly linearly with age, and a significant reduction was already apparent by age roughly 40. A strong correlation was found between observed TCR beta diversity and the percentage of naive T cells measured by flow cytometry. Compared with the aged group, more naive CD4+ T cells, fewer expanded clones and increased TCR diversity were shown by the long-lived group, suggesting age selection.

The origin of this receptor is a man of 80 years or more in good health. The chain couples TRBV15 to TRBJ2-1; no D gene call is confident. What was sequenced was blood. In nucleotide form, the sequence is TGTGCCACCAGCAGGGCCTCAGTAGGTCCAAATGAGCAGTTCTTC. It is translated as CATSRASVGPNEQFF.